Below are 2 T cell receptor beta chains sequenced from a single sample in a study of blood T cell repertoires in COVID-19. Using immunoSEQ multiplex PCR, the repertoire was profiled, and TCRdb retains in-frame clones only, with some absent. The table lists approximately 400,000 clones, 80% to 95% of them singletons. Sequencing used PBMCs or T cells enriched from blood (not recorded which). These TCRs come from a woman between 40 and 55 years old who had been exposed to COVID-19.

The J gene is TRBJ2-7, the V gene TRBV6-5, with D perhaps TRBD1 (6 bases). CDR3 length: 16 residues. CDR1 and CDR2 (germline): MNHEY, SVGAGI. The V end was cut by 3 bases, the J end by 1 base, with 16 bases between. For the CDR3, the DNA is TGTGCCAGCAGTTATACAGGGATAAAGGGATCCTACGAGCAGTACTTC. It yields the protein CASSYTGIKGSYEQYF.

The chain joins TRBV15 to TRBJ2-7; D not certain. V lost 5 bases, J lost 0 bases, and 5 bases lay in between. There are 12 residues in the CDR3. Germline V gene data show CDR1 as LNHNV and CDR2 as YYDKDF (reference sequence). CDR3 sequence (DNA): TGTGCCACCAGCTACAGCTCCTACGAGCAGTACTTC. Its translation is CATSYSSYEQYF.